These 24 T cell receptor beta chains came from one sample sequenced in a study of cytomegalovirus exposure and HLA in healthy donors (dated by TCRdb to 2017 to 2019). Library construction relied on the immunoSEQ multiplex PCR assay. For the multiplex PCR, a mixture combining 60 forward primers for TCR Vbeta segments and 13 reverse primers for TCR Jbeta segments was used. The table was pulled from immuneACCESS by TCRdb, which kept in-frame rearrangements only. Such tables lose some clones; where checked, under half of the loss comes from unresolved V genes, and the rest has no known cause. The sample has about 200,000 clones on record, approximately 86% of them singletons. More than 0.25% of the sample is held by the ten biggest clonotypes. Sequencing input: PBMCs. The source is a woman aged 25 to 39 in good health and CMV-seronegative.

The rearrangement uses TRBV5-1 and TRBJ2-5; 12 nucleotides agree with TRBD2. Germline assignment: CDR1 SGHRS and CDR2 YFSETQ. Losses at the gene ends were 5 bases for V and 5 bases for J; bases not matched to a gene: 4. There are 14 residues in the CDR3. CDR3 loop: CASRTSGSLETQYF. The DNA of the CDR3 is TGCGCCAGCAGGACTAGCGGGAGTTTGGAGACCCAGTACTTC.

Here the CDR3 reads CASSPTGDRGTYEQYF. The CDR3 coding sequence is TGTGCCAGCAGTCCCACTGGGGACAGGGGTACCTACGAGCAGTACTTC. The chain employs TRBV28 and TRBJ2-7; 10 positions agree with TRBD1. V trimming: 5 bases; J trimming: 2 bases; junction bases outside the gene matches: 9. Germline V gene sequence: CDR1 MDHEN, CDR2 SYDVKM. The CDR3 extends over 16 amino acids.

This chain connects TRBV5-4 to TRBJ2-1; D is possibly TRBD2 (7 bases). With 0 bases removed from V and 8 bases from J, the gap between germline ends came to 24 bases. Germline V lookup: CDR1 SGHNT, CDR2 YYREEE (reference sequence). CDR3 size: 18 residues. DNA of the CDR3: TGTGCCAGCAGCTTGGGGGGGCTGAATAGCGGGCTCTGGGATGAGCAGTTCTTC. It is translated as CASSLGGLNSGLWDEQFF.

The chain combines TRBV6-5 with TRBJ2-5; 8 bases agree with TRBD1. The germline V gene has CDR1 MNHEY and CDR2 SVGAGI. This CDR3 has 14 amino acids. The V gene end was trimmed by 6 bases and the J gene end by 5 bases; junction bases not matched to a gene: 8. This CDR3 is CASRETGVGETQYF. Here the CDR3 DNA reads TGTGCCAGCAGGGAGACAGGGGTCGGGGAGACCCAGTACTTC.

V usage is TRBV10-2 and J usage is TRBJ2-5, with 7 positions matching TRBD1. In germline, CDR1 is WSHSY, CDR2 SAAADI. The CDR3 totals 14 residues. Losses at the gene ends were 2 bases for V and 5 bases for J; bases not matched to a gene: 5. The CDR3 sequence: CASSEPGGEETQYF. In nucleotides, the CDR3 is TGCGCCAGCAGTGAGCCAGGGGGTGAGGAGACCCAGTACTTC.

V and J are TRBV18 and TRBJ1-1, with D perhaps TRBD1 (6 bases). The CDR3 totals 14 residues. Per germline, CDR1 KGHSH and CDR2 LQKENI. V lost 3 bases and J lost 3, with 11 bases in between. For the CDR3, the DNA is TGTGCCAGCTCACCCCCCGGGGGGCACACTGAAGCTTTCTTT. This translates into CASSPPGGHTEAFF.

The chain carries TRBV27 and TRBJ2-1; TRBD2 aligns across 8 bases. The CDR3 length is 14 residues. Per germline, CDR1 MNHEY and CDR2 SMNVEV (reference sequence). V was pared by 5 bases and J by 8 bases, with 8 bases of the junction left unmatched. CDR3 in DNA: TGTGCCAGCAGTGTCCGGACTAGCTATCATGAGCAGTTCTTC. Translated, it gives CASSVRTSYHEQFF.

CDR3 protein: CAISAGTSGRLVGELFF. The CDR3 coding sequence is TGTGCCATCAGCGCCGGGACTAGCGGGAGGCTGGTTGGGGAGCTGTTTTTT. The rearrangement uses TRBV10-3 and TRBJ2-2; TRBD2 agrees at 15 bases. The CDR3 has 17 residues. V trimming: 6 bases; J trimming: 8 bases; junction bases outside the gene matches: 10. Germline CDR1 is ENHRY and CDR2 is SYGVKD.

This sequence joins TRBV6-1 and TRBJ1-1, with a tentative D call TRBD1 (5 bases). Looked up from germline, CDR1 is MNHNS and CDR2 is SASEGT. The ends were cut back, 2 bases at V and 4 bases at J, with 8 bases in the middle. This CDR3 spans 13 amino acids. CDR3 sequence: CASSEQGATEAFF. CDR3 nucleotide sequence: TGTGCCAGCAGTGAACAGGGTGCCACTGAAGCTTTCTTT.

This clone was seen only once. The rearrangement links TRBV6-1 to TRBJ2-3, with 9 bases that match TRBD1. The germline V gene has CDR1 MNHNS and CDR2 SASEGT. The V gene end was trimmed by 1 base and the J gene end by 1 base; junction bases not matched to a gene: 6. The CDR3 runs to 17 residues. In nucleotides, the CDR3 is TGTGCCAGCAGTGAAGATCCCACAGGGGGCCGCACAGATACGCAGTATTTT. It is translated as CASSEDPTGGRTDTQYF.

The chain couples TRBV11-2 to TRBJ2-5, with D perhaps TRBD1 (5 bases). The V gene lost 5 bases and the J gene lost 13 bases, with 17 bases spanning the gap. Germline CDR1 reads SGHAT; CDR2 reads FQNNGV. This CDR3 has 12 amino acids. The CDR3 DNA reads TGTGCCAGCAGCGCGTTAGGGGCTGGGCCGTACTTC. Translating it yields CASSALGAGPYF.

DNA of the CDR3: TGTGCCAGCAGTTTGATCAGCGGGAAGGATGAGCAGTACTTC. Its translation is CASSLISGKDEQYF. The rearrangement links TRBV28 to TRBJ2-7, with TRBD2 matching over 7 bases. The CDR3 extends over 14 amino acids. From germline, CDR1 is MDHEN and CDR2 SYDVKM. V dropped 3 bases and J dropped 7; count of bases not matched to a gene: 9.

The chain links TRBV18 to TRBJ2-2; 7 nucleotides match TRBD1. Germline V gene sequence: CDR1 KGHSH, CDR2 LQKENI. V dropped 0 bases and J dropped 5; count of bases not matched to a gene: 6. The length of the CDR3 is 16 residues. The CDR3 sequence: CASSPPYGTDTGELFF. CDR3 coding DNA: TGTGCCAGCTCACCACCGTACGGGACAGATACCGGGGAGCTGTTTTTT.

With regard to this clone: The CDR3 does not close with the conserved phenylalanine or tryptophan, likely indicating a read error. The chain uses TRBV20-1 and TRBJ1-1; no firm D call. The CDR3 loop spans 11 amino acids. The V and J ends lost 3 bases and 5 bases respectively, with 7 bases between them. Germline-derived CDR1 and CDR2 are DFQATT and SNEGSKA (reference sequence). Here the CDR3 reads CSASAGTEAFL. In DNA form, the CDR3 reads TGCAGTGCTAGTGCCGGGACTGAAGCTTTCCTT.

V and J are TRBV19 and TRBJ2-5; 11 bases line up with TRBD2. Germline V gene data show CDR1 as LNHDA and CDR2 as SQIVND (reference sequence). V lost 4 bases and J lost 3; bases outside the gene matches: 4. The CDR3 totals 15 residues. The CDR3 DNA reads as TGTGCCAGTAGTACAACGACTAGCGGGAAAGAGACCCAGTACTTC. Its protein is CASSTTTSGKETQYF.

This chain joins TRBV4-1 and TRBJ2-3; D not resolved. The V end was cut by 4 bases, the J end by 2 bases, with 10 bases between. This CDR3 region has 14 residues. Per germline, CDR1 MGHRA and CDR2 YSYEKL. CDR3 DNA: TGCGCCAGCAGCCTTCTAGGTACCACAGATACGCAGTATTTT. As protein: CASSLLGTTDTQYF.

The CDR3 DNA is TGTGCCAGCAGCTTATTCGGGACCGGGGAGCTGTTTTTT. Amino acids: CASSLFGTGELFF. This sequence joins TRBV7-3 and TRBJ2-2, with D uncertain. Germline V CDR1 and CDR2: SGHTA, FQGTGA. V lost 2 bases to trimming and J lost 5 bases, with 6 bases between them. CDR3 size: 13 residues.

The gene calls are TRBV7-2 and TRBJ2-1; D is perhaps TRBD2 (5 bases). The CDR3 totals 15 residues. V dropped 7 bases and J dropped 6 bases, with 19 bases sitting between them. Germline V gives CDR1 SGHTA, CDR2 FQGNSA. CDR3 protein: CASILGSREGNEQFF. The CDR3, as DNA: TGTGCCAGCATCCTAGGCAGCCGAGAGGGCAATGAGCAGTTCTTC.

The chain joins TRBV28 to TRBJ2-5, with 7 positions matching TRBD1. J was trimmed by 1 base and V by 6 bases; bases with no gene match: 5. Germline assignment: CDR1 MDHEN and CDR2 SYDVKM. This CDR3 is built from 14 residues. The CDR3 bases are TGTGCCAGCAGCGGCGACAGGGTCCAAGAGACCCAGTACTTC. Amino acid sequence: CASSGDRVQETQYF.

This clone was seen a few times. The V gene is TRBV6-1, the J gene TRBJ1-2, with D unresolved. Trimming cost V 2 bases and J 2 bases, with 6 bases left between them. This CDR3 spans 13 amino acids. The germline gives CDR1 MNHNS, CDR2 SASEGT. The CDR3 loop is CASSERGNYGYTF. Here the CDR3 DNA reads TGTGCCAGCAGTGAAAGAGGAAACTATGGCTACACCTTC.

The chain employs TRBV7-2 and TRBJ2-6; 9 positions agree with TRBD1. CDR3 size: 16 residues. V was pared by 11 bases and J by 0 bases, with 8 bases of the junction left unmatched. CDR1 is SGHTA, CDR2 FQGNSA, per germline. The DNA for the CDR3 is TGTGCCTGCTCGGACAGGGGCTACTCTGGGGCCAACGTCCTGACTTTC. Encoded protein: CACSDRGYSGANVLTF.

This chain uses TRBV15 with TRBJ2-7; D is possibly TRBD2 (6 bases). V was clipped by 1 base and J by 5 bases, with 12 bases between them. The germline CDR1 and CDR2 sequences are LNHNV and YYDKDF (reference sequence). The CDR3 has 14 amino acids. The CDR3 loop is CATSRGGVADEQYF. For the CDR3, the DNA is TGTGCCACCAGCAGAGGGGGGGTTGCGGACGAGCAGTACTTC.

The chain's CDR3 is CASSLQVLYGYTF. The CDR3, as DNA: TGTGCCAGCAGTTTACAGGTACTCTATGGCTACACCTTC. The chain has TRBV28 and TRBJ1-2, with D hard to call. Germline CDR1 is MDHEN and CDR2 is SYDVKM. Trimming took 2 bases from V and 4 from J, leaving 8 bases between them. CDR3 length: 13 amino acids.

The chain carries TRBV7-2 and TRBJ1-5; 8 bases align to TRBD1. This CDR3 comprises 14 residues. Trimming took 5 bases from V and 7 from J; bases not matched to a gene: 7. Germline lookup yields CDR1 SGHTA and CDR2 FQGNSA. Here the CDR3 reads CASSRTGPYQPQHF. CDR3 bases: TGTGCCAGCAGCCGGACAGGGCCTTACCAGCCCCAGCATTTT.